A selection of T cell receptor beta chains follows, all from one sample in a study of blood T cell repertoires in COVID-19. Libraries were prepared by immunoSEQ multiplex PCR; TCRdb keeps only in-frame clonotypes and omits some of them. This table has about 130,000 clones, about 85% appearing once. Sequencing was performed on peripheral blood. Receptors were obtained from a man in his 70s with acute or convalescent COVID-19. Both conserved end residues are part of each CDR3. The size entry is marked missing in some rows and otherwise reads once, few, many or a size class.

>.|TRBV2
CASMKGQMIYGYTF
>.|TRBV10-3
CAISATGFSGNTIYF
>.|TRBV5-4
CASSFSTDHYEQYF
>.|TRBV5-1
CASSLDRPGELFF
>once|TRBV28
CASSFLQGGNQPQHF
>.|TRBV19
CASSSREAATNEKLFF
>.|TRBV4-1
CASSKGPPRGQVDTEAFF
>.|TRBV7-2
CASSLVTGVRDGYTF
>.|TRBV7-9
CASSLELGSSYGYTF
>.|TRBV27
CASSLIRTGSNTEAFF
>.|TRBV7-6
CASGAGGIQETQYF
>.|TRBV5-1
CASSLDYRPNQGGYTF
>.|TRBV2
CASRPGPSYEQYF
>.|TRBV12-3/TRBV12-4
CASSRGDTEAFF